This T cell receptor beta chain derives from a study of early T cells in non-severe SARS-CoV-2 infection. Study-level information: Sequencing input comprised bulk RNA from unsorted whole blood; chain pairing was not available.

This clonotype was seen ten or more times. Individual cDNA molecules received unique molecular identifiers. TCRdb re-derived calls from the 5' RACE reads in MiXCR, one entry per CDR3 protein. The repertoire holds roughly 63,000 distinct CDR3 sequences, with 10% to 15% as singletons. The CDR3 has 14 amino acids. The germline V and J ends were trimmed by 7 bases and 5 bases, with 16 bases remaining between them. CDR1 and CDR2 (germline): LNHDA, SQIVND (reference sequence). The chain has TRBV19 and TRBJ2-3; TRBD1 or TRBD2 may be the D gene (5 bases each). This receptor was identified in an adult who was a healthcare worker with PCR-confirmed SARS-CoV-2 infection or an uninfected control (not recorded which). The sequencing sample was made of whole blood. The CDR3 loop is CASKIGRERDTQYF. The CDR3, as DNA: TGTGCCAGTAAGATAGGCAGGGAGAGAGATACGCAGTATTTT.